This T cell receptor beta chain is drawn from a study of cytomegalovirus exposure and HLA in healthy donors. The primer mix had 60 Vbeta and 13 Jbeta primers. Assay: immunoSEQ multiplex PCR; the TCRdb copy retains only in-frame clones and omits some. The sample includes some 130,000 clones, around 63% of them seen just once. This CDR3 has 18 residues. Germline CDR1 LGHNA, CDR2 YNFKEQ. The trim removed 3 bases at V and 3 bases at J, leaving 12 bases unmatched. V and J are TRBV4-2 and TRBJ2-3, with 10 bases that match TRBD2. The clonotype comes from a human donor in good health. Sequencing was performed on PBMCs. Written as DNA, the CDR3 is TGTGCCAGCAGCCAGGGGTCCTCTAGCGGGAGTGGGACAGATACGCAGTATTTT. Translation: CASSQGSSSGSGTDTQYF.